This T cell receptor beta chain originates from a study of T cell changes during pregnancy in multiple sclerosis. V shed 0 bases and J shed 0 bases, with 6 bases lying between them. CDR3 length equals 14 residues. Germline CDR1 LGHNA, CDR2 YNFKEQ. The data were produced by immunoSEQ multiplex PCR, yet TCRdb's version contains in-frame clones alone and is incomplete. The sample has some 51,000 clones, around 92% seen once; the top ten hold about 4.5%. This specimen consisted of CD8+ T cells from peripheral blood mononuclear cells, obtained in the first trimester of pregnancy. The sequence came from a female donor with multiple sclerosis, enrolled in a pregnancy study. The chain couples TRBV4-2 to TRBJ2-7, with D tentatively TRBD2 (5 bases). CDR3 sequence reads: CASSQELVSYEQYF. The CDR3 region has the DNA TGTGCCAGCAGCCAAGAACTAGTCTCCTACGAGCAGTACTTC.